This T cell receptor (beta chain) was recovered during a study of cytomegalovirus exposure and HLA in healthy donors. Germline V CDR1 and CDR2: MNHNY, SVGAGI (reference sequence). The CDR3 is 13 amino acids. Trimming took 5 bases from V and 3 from J, leaving 10 bases between them. Produced via immunoSEQ multiplex PCR; TCRdb's table is partial and in-frame only. The sample consists of about 180,000 clones, approximately 81% of them appearing once. This TCR was recovered from a man aged 18-30 years in good health and CMV-seropositive. Sequencing was performed on PBMCs. The chain employs TRBV6-6 and TRBJ1-2; D is undetermined. The CDR3 DNA is TGTGCCAGCAGTCCCGGGAAAGACTATGGCTACACCTTC. Its translation is CASSPGKDYGYTF.